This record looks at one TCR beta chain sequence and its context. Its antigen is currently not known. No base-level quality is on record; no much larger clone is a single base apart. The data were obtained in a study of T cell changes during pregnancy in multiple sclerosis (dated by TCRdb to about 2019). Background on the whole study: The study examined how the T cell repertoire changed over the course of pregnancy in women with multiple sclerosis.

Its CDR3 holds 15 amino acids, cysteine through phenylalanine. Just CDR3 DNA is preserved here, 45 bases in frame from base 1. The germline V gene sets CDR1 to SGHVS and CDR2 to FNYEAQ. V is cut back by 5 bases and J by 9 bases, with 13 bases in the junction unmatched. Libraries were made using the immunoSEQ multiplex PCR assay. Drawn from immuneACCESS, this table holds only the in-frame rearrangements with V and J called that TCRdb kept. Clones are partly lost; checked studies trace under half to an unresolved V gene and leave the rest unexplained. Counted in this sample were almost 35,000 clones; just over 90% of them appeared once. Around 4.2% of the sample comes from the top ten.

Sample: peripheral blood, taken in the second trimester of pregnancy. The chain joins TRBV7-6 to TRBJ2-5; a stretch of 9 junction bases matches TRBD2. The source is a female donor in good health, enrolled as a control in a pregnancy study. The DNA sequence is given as TGTGCCAGCAGCCCGGGGACTAGCCCCCTGTCGGCCCAGTACTTC. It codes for CASSPGTSPLSAQYF.